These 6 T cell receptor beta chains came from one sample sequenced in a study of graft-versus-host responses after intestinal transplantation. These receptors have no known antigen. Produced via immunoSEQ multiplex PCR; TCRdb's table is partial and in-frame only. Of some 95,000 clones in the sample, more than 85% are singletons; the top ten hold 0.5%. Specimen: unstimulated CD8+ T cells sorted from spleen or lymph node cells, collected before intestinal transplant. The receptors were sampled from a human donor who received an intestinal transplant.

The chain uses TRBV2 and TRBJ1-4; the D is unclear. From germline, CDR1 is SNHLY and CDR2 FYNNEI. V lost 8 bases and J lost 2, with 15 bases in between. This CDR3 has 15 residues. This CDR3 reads CASVVGRVTNEKLFF. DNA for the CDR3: TGTGCCAGCGTGGTCGGGAGGGTGACTAATGAAAAACTGTTTTTT. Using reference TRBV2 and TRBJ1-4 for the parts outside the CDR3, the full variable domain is EPEVTQTPSHQVTQMGQEVILRCVPISNHLYFYWYRQILGQKVEFLVSFYNNEISEKSEIFDDQFSVERPDGSNFTLKIRSTKLEDSAMYFCASVVGRVTNEKLFFGSGTQLSVL.

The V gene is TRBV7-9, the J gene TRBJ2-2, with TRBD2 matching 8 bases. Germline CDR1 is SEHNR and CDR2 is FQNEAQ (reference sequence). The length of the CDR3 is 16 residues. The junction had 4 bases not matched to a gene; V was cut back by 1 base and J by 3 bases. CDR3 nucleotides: TGTGCCAGCAGCTTAGGAGCGGGAGTCCACACCGGGGAGCTGTTTTTT. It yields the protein CASSLGAGVHTGELFF.

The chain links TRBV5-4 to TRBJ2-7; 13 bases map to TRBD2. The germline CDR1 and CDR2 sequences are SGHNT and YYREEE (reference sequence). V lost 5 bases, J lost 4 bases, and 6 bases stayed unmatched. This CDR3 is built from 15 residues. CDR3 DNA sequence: TGTGCCAGCAGTTACGGGACTAGCGGGGCTTACGAGCAGTACTTC. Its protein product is CASSYGTSGAYEQYF. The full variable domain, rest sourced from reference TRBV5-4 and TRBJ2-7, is ETGVTQSPTHLIKTRGQQVTLRCSSQSGHNTVSWYQQALGQGPQFIFQYYREEENGRGNFPPRFSGLQFPNYSSELNVNALELDDSALYLCASSYGTSGAYEQYFGPGTRLTVT.

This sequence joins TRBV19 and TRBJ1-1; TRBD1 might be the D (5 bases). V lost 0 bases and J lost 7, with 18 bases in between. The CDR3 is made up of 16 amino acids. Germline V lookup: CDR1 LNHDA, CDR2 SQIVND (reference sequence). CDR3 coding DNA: TGTGCCAGTAGTATAGAGTCTGGGGCCCCTCTAAATGAAGCTTTCTTT. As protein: CASSIESGAPLNEAFF. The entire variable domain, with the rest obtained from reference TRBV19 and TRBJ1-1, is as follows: DGGITQSPKYLFRKEGQNVTLSCEQNLNHDAMYWYRQDPGQGLRLIYYSQIVNDFQKGDIAEGYSVSREKKESFPLTVTSAQKNPTAFYLCASSIESGAPLNEAFFGQGTRLTVV.

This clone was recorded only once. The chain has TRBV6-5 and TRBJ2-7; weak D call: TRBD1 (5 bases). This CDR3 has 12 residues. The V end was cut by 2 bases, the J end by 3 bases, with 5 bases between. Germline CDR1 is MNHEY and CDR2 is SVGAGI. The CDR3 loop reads CASSYRGYEQYF. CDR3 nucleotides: TGTGCCAGCAGTTACAGGGGCTACGAGCAGTACTTC.

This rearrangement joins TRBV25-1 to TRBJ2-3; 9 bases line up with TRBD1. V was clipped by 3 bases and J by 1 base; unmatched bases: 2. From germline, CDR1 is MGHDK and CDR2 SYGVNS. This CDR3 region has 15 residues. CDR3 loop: CASSDRDRGTDTQYF. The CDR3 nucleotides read TGTGCCAGCAGTGACCGGGACAGGGGCACAGATACGCAGTATTTT.